This is a list of T cell receptor beta chains from one sample in a study of blood T cell repertoires in COVID-19. Profiling relied on immunoSEQ multiplex PCR, and the TCRdb table lists in-frame clones only, not all of them. The profile covers approximately 130,000 clones, with roughly 79% appearing a single time and 10% to 12% taken by the ten largest. Sequencing was carried out using peripheral blood. These receptors were obtained from a human donor in a cohort sampled during active COVID-19. CDR3s include the opening cysteine and the closing phenylalanine or tryptophan. Each record gives: CDR3 DNA, CDR3 protein, V gene, J gene, clone size, D gene. D genes are given only for firm matches. Clone size is given for some rows only: seen once, a few or many times, or a class if the clone is expanded.

cdr3_nt: TGTGCCACCAGTGCAGCCGACAGCTACTATGGCTACACCTTC
cdr3_aa: CATSAADSYYGYTF
v_call: TRBV24-1
j_call: TRBJ1-2
clone_size: .
d_call: .

cdr3_nt: TGTGCCAGTAGGCGACATCCGGGACAGGGAGAAACTGAAGCTTTCTTT
cdr3_aa: CASRRHPGQGETEAFF
v_call: TRBV19
j_call: TRBJ1-1
clone_size: .
d_call: TRBD1

cdr3_nt: TGTGCCAGCAGTGGACAGCTGAACACTGAAGCTTTCTTT
cdr3_aa: CASSGQLNTEAFF
v_call: TRBV21-1
j_call: TRBJ1-1
clone_size: .
d_call: .

cdr3_nt: TGTGCCAGCAGCTTACGGAGGGTAACAGATACGCAGTATTTT
cdr3_aa: CASSLRRVTDTQYF
v_call: TRBV11-2
j_call: TRBJ2-3
clone_size: .
d_call: .

cdr3_nt: TGTGCCAGCAGCTGGACAGGGCCAGATACGCAGTATTTT
cdr3_aa: CASSWTGPDTQYF
v_call: TRBV5-5
j_call: TRBJ2-3
clone_size: .
d_call: TRBD1

cdr3_nt: TGTGCCAGCACCGTCGGGAATGAGCAGTTCTTC
cdr3_aa: CASTVGNEQFF
v_call: TRBV5-4
j_call: TRBJ2-1
clone_size: .
d_call: .

cdr3_nt: TGTGCCAGCTCACCCGATCCAGGAATCTCTATGTATGGCTACACCTTC
cdr3_aa: CASSPDPGISMYGYTF
v_call: TRBV18
j_call: TRBJ1-2
clone_size: .
d_call: .

cdr3_nt: TGTGCCAGCAGCGTAGTGGCGACGGGGGAATATGGCTACACCTTC
cdr3_aa: CASSVVATGEYGYTF
v_call: TRBV9
j_call: TRBJ1-2
clone_size: .
d_call: .

cdr3_nt: TGTGCCAGCAGCCAACACAGGGCTACCGAGACTGAAGCTTTCTTT
cdr3_aa: CASSQHRATETEAFF
v_call: TRBV3-1/TRBV3-2
j_call: TRBJ1-1
clone_size: .
d_call: .

cdr3_nt: TGTGCCAGCAGTTCGACAGGGTCGTTTGAAAACACTGAAGCTTTCTTT
cdr3_aa: CASSSTGSFENTEAFF
v_call: TRBV28
j_call: TRBJ1-1
clone_size: few
d_call: TRBD1

cdr3_nt: TGTGCCAGTCAGGGGAGGGTCGACGAGCAGTACTTC
cdr3_aa: CASQGRVDEQYF
v_call: TRBV7-9
j_call: TRBJ2-7
clone_size: .
d_call: .

cdr3_nt: TGTGCCAGCACCCTTAGCCGAAGCTCCTACGAGCAGTACTTC
cdr3_aa: CASTLSRSSYEQYF
v_call: TRBV3-1/TRBV3-2
j_call: TRBJ2-7
clone_size: .
d_call: .

cdr3_nt: TGTGCCAGCAGCCCCCGGGGGGGCGATGGAAACACCATATATTTT
cdr3_aa: CASSPRGGDGNTIYF
v_call: TRBV7-8
j_call: TRBJ1-3
clone_size: .
d_call: .

cdr3_nt: TGTGCCAGCAGCTTACGGACAGGGCGGTACGAGCAGTACTTC
cdr3_aa: CASSLRTGRYEQYF
v_call: TRBV5-4
j_call: TRBJ2-7
clone_size: .
d_call: TRBD1

cdr3_nt: TGTGCCAGCAGCGTCAGCGGGGCGGGGAGGACAGATACGCAGTATTTT
cdr3_aa: CASSVSGAGRTDTQYF
v_call: TRBV9
j_call: TRBJ2-3
clone_size: .
d_call: TRBD2

cdr3_nt: TGCGCCAGCAGCTTGGAACCTAGCGGGGTTAGCACAGATACGCAGTATTTT
cdr3_aa: CASSLEPSGVSTDTQYF
v_call: TRBV5-1
j_call: TRBJ2-3
clone_size: .
d_call: TRBD2